The source of this T cell receptor (beta chain) is a study of cytomegalovirus exposure and HLA in healthy donors. A note on this clone: Its antigen is currently unknown.

Study conclusions and caveats: Altogether, 164 TCR beta chains were recorded as cytomegalovirus-associated. Later analysis suggested links between common viral pathogens and several top significant clusters. The classifier reportedly diagnosed cytomegalovirus status with high sensitivity and specificity. What was likely a sequencing artifact was a cluster of highly shared sequence variants.

PCR used 60 Vbeta primers and 13 Jbeta primers. TCRdb's copy holds only in-frame clones and misses some; the assay was immunoSEQ multiplex PCR. The top ten hold about 3% of the sample, which has about 93,000 clones, around 84% seen once. After removal of 0 bases from V and 7 bases from J, the junction contained 2 bases not matched to a gene. The CDR3 sequence is 13 residues long. The germline gives CDR1 MNHEY, CDR2 SVGAGI. Input material: PBMCs. The V and J genes are TRBV6-5 and TRBJ1-1, with 7 bases lining up with TRBD1. The source of this sequence is a woman aged 40 to 55 in good health and CMV-seronegative. CDR3 DNA sequence: TGTGCCAGCAGTTACTCGACAGGGCGTGAAGCTTTCTTT. This codes for CASSYSTGREAFF.